This TCR beta chain comes out of a study of CD8 T cells in Susac syndrome (dated by TCRdb to between 2018 and 2020). Regarding the study in general: Repertoire sequencing was used to test whether CD8+ T cell activation and differentiation in Susac syndrome was antigen driven. Overall study results and their limits: The TCR sequencing and HLA analysis was acknowledged to have included a relatively small number of individuals.

RNA was extracted using the RNeasy kit, and roughly 0.45 to 1 microgram was reverse transcribed with random hexamers. The immunoSEQ multiplex PCR assay, which covers 54 Vbeta and 13 Jbeta segments, was used to amplify TCR beta CDR3 regions. PCR amplification bias was corrected using a synthetic template baseline for primer optimization and computational correction. Concerning the study's data processing: Reads were annotated to V, D and J genes according to IMGT and were analyzed with immunoSEQ Analyzer, with only productive sequences retained. Clonality was computed as one minus Shannon entropy normalized by log2 of the number of productive unique sequences. For each patient and control, public and private clones were evaluated within the 100 most prevalent clones. Clones were defined as Susac-specific when absent from the healthy and MS cohorts, from 1052 published viral clones and from other ImmuneACCESS disease sequences. In TCRdb, the public reads were trimmed at Q25 with fastp and aligned with MiXCR, with productive beta chains retained. Rows merge per CDR3 protein into single entries with the most common DNA and genes. TCRdb's processing, not the authors', yielded these V and J calls. Within this sample are about 130,000 distinct CDR3 sequences, with around 95% of them counted one time only. The top ten clonotypes cover roughly 0.087% of the sample.

Of note for this clonotype: Its specific antigen is unknown. No quality values exist for individual bases; no much larger clone is one base distant.

V sheds 0 bases and J sheds 6 bases, leaving 5 bases between their ends. Inclusive of the bounding cysteine and phenylalanine, the CDR3 is 11 residues long. The only DNA kept is the CDR3, 33 bases in frame from the first base. CDR1 and CDR2, looked up from the germline V gene, are SQVTM and ANQGSEA. High-throughput TCR beta sequencing profiled peripheral blood CD8+ and CD4+ T cells from healthy donors, Susac syndrome patients and multiple sclerosis patients. The healthy donors served as controls matched for age and sex. CD8+ TEMRA cells were enriched by FACS, while bulk CD8+ and CD4+ T cells were purified by magnetic negative isolation. Blood was collected in EDTA tubes and processed within 24 hours, with PBMCs isolated through density gradient centrifugation. PBMCs intended for TCR sequencing were frozen in liquid nitrogen and were later thawed in a 37 degrees C water bath. The sorted or isolated CD4+, CD8+ and CD8+ TEMRA cells reached a purity of at least 90%.

This TCR derives from a human donor in good health. The rearranged segments are TRBV29-1 and TRBJ1-2; the D segment cannot be called with confidence. Sequencing was done on a sample of CD4+ T cells from PBMCs. The DNA sequence is given as TGCAGCGTTGAAGATCTCAATGGCTACACCTTC. This encodes CSVEDLNGYTF.